The 26 T cell receptor beta chains below come from one sample, sequenced in a study of glioma-infiltrating T cells after dendritic cell vaccination. The assay was immunoSEQ multiplex PCR, and TCRdb's table has in-frame clones only and misses some. The sample has under 130,000 clones, 85% to 90% seen once. Stated time point: after dendritic cell vaccination, including at tumor progression/relapse. The sequences come from blood, collected after dendritic cell vaccination. The receptors here all came from a human donor with glioblastoma.

J is TRBJ2-7 and V is TRBV19; D is possibly TRBD2 (6 bases). The germline V gene has CDR1 LNHDA and CDR2 SQIVND (reference sequence). The CDR3 totals 14 residues. Trimming took 5 bases from V and 0 from J, leaving 11 bases between them. The CDR3 bases are TGTGCCAGTAGTTCGGCGGGGATCTCCTACGAGCAGTACTTC. This translates into CASSSAGISYEQYF.

This chain uses TRBV15 with TRBJ1-3; no definite D call. This CDR3 contains 16 residues. Germline V gene data show CDR1 as LNHNV and CDR2 as YYDKDF (reference sequence). V lost 5 bases to trimming and J lost 0 bases, with 14 bases between them. In nucleotides, the CDR3 is TGTGCCACCAGCCCGATCGACTGGAGCTCTGGAAACACCATATATTTT. Translating gives CATSPIDWSSGNTIYF.

The chain couples TRBV5-6 to TRBJ2-2; 7 nucleotides align to TRBD2. The germline CDR1 and CDR2 sequences are SGHDT and YYEEEE. V lost 0 bases to trimming and J lost 7 bases; unmatched junction nucleotides: 15. CDR3 length: 18 amino acids. This chain's CDR3 is CASSLAVWSGNRGGELFF. The CDR3 nucleotides read TGTGCCAGCAGCTTGGCCGTATGGAGCGGGAATAGAGGCGGGGAGCTGTTTTTT.

The chain uses TRBV27 and TRBJ1-4; possible D gene TRBD1, 5 bases. This CDR3 is built from 15 residues. Germline-derived CDR1 and CDR2 are MNHEY and SMNVEV (reference sequence). The V end lost 5 bases, the J end lost 1 base, and 11 bases lay between the germline ends. CDR3: CASSQGILTNEKLFF. As DNA, the CDR3 is TGTGCCAGCAGTCAGGGAATATTAACTAATGAAAAACTGTTTTTT.

The chain is built from TRBV12-5 and TRBJ1-2; 7 bases line up with TRBD1. The CDR3 extends over 13 amino acids. Per the germline V gene, CDR1 is LGHNT and CDR2 is FRNRAP. Trimming removed 7 bases from V and 5 bases from J; junction bases left unmatched: 7. CDR3 in DNA: TGTGCTAGTGCCCAGGGGGGCTCATATGGCTACACCTTC. This translates into CASAQGGSYGYTF.

This clone was seen a handful of times. The chain couples TRBV6-1 to TRBJ2-3, with D possibly being TRBD2 (6 bases). This CDR3 is built from 15 residues. Trimming left V 6 bases short and J 4 bases short, with 17 bases between. CDR1 and CDR2 from the germline V gene are MNHNS and SASEGT. The CDR3 sequence is CASSRTTDGADTQYF. DNA of the CDR3: TGTGCCAGCAGCCGGACTACCGATGGGGCAGATACGCAGTATTTT.

The chain uses TRBV19 and TRBJ1-5; D possibly corresponds to TRBD1 (5 bases). Germline V CDR1 and CDR2: LNHDA, SQIVND (reference sequence). V was shortened by 7 bases and J by 3 bases, with 22 bases between the two germline ends. This CDR3 region has 17 residues. The DNA of the CDR3 is TGTGCCAGTACTCGACCGGGACTTCGCGGGGTCAATCAGCCCCAGCATTTT. It specifies CASTRPGLRGVNQPQHF.

The chain combines TRBV9 with TRBJ2-3, with D maybe TRBD1 (5 bases). This CDR3 region has 15 residues. Germline loops: CDR1 SGDLS, CDR2 YYNGEE. V lost 0 bases, J lost 1 base, and 9 bases lay in between. CDR3 sequence reads: CASSVVTVGTDTQYF. The CDR3 DNA is TGTGCCAGCAGCGTAGTGACAGTTGGCACAGATACGCAGTATTTT.

This clone was recorded once. The V call is TRBV29-1, the J call TRBJ1-6; 9 bases fit TRBD1. The CDR3 length is 13 residues. Germline V lookup: CDR1 SQVTM, CDR2 ANQGSEA. V gave up 6 bases and J gave up 10 bases; unmatched junction bases: 7. CDR3 residues: CSVGRTGDSPLHF. The DNA of the CDR3 is TGCAGCGTCGGAAGGACAGGGGACTCACCCCTCCACTTT.

The V and J genes are TRBV19 and TRBJ1-2, with D maybe TRBD1 (5 bases). V was trimmed by 5 bases and J by 7 bases, leaving 11 bases between them. This CDR3 has 12 amino acids. Germline V gene lookup returns CDR1 LNHDA and CDR2 SQIVND (reference sequence). The CDR3 protein is CASSARGGGYTF. In nucleotides, the CDR3 is TGTGCCAGTAGTGCCCGGGGGGGTGGCTACACCTTC.

J is TRBJ1-5 and V is TRBV29-1; TRBD1 matches 7 bases. CDR1 is SQVTM and CDR2 is ANQGSEA in the germline V gene. V shed 6 bases, J shed 8 bases, and the junction held 10 bases outside the gene matches. The CDR3 is made up of 13 amino acids. The CDR3 loop is CSVSTGLLEPQHF. CDR3 nucleotide sequence: TGCAGCGTGTCGACAGGGCTTTTAGAGCCCCAGCATTTT.

V usage is TRBV7-2 and J usage is TRBJ2-7, with 9 positions matching TRBD2. V shed 3 bases and J 6 bases; nucleotides not matched to a gene: 12. CDR1 is SGHTA, CDR2 FQGNSA, per germline. CDR3 length equals 16 residues. In DNA, the CDR3 is TGTGCCAGCAGCTTGACTGCGGGAGGGCTCGCAAGCGAGCAGTACTTC. Its protein product is CASSLTAGGLASEQYF.

The genes are TRBV5-1 and TRBJ1-2, with a weak D call TRBD1 (6 bases). From germline, CDR1 is SGHRS and CDR2 YFSETQ. V lost 1 base, J lost 3 bases, and 10 bases lay in between. The length of the CDR3 is 14 residues. The CDR3 DNA reads TGCGCCAGCAGCTTGTCCGAGGGGGACTATGGCTACACCTTC. Translating it yields CASSLSEGDYGYTF.

The rearrangement joins TRBV15 to TRBJ1-2; D may be TRBD1 (6 bases). The CDR3 is 17 residues long. V was shortened by 0 bases and J by 4 bases, with 18 bases between the two germline ends. From germline, CDR1 is LNHNV and CDR2 YYDKDF (reference sequence). CDR3 coding DNA: TGTGCCACCAGCAGAGATCGGGTCAGGGGATCAAGCTATGGCTACACCTTC. Protein sequence: CATSRDRVRGSSYGYTF.

The chain has TRBV5-1 and TRBJ1-3; 9 nucleotides agree with TRBD1. V dropped 4 bases and J dropped 8; count of bases not matched to a gene: 7. There are 14 residues in the CDR3. CDR1 and CDR2 (germline): SGHRS, YFSETQ. The chain's CDR3 is CASSMDRGGDTIYF. CDR3 sequence (DNA): TGCGCCAGCAGCATGGACAGGGGAGGTGACACCATATATTTT. The whole variable domain, filled in from reference TRBV5-1 and TRBJ1-3, reads KAGVTQTPRYLIKTRGQQVTLSCSPISGHRSVSWYQQTPGQGLQFLFEYFSETQRNKGNFPGRFSGRQFSNSRSEMNVSTLELGDSALYLCASSMDRGGDTIYFGEGSWLTVV.

The chain has TRBV6-1 and TRBJ1-1; TRBD1 might be the D (6 bases). Germline V gene data show CDR1 as MNHNS and CDR2 as SASEGT. V gave up 6 bases and J gave up 1 base, with 9 bases separating them. The length of the CDR3 is 13 residues. CDR3 nucleotides: TGTGCCAGCAGAACGACAGGGAACACTGAAGCTTTCTTT. Translating gives CASRTTGNTEAFF.

This rearrangement joins TRBV30 to TRBJ2-7, with 7 bases identical to TRBD1. Trimming took 3 bases from V and 3 from J; bases not matched to a gene: 14. Germline CDR1 GTSNPN, CDR2 SVGIG (reference sequence). There are 16 residues in the CDR3. The CDR3 DNA is TGTGCCTGGAGGGATAAAGGGACAGAAGCCTTCTACGAGCAGTACTTC. Translating it yields CAWRDKGTEAFYEQYF.

CDR3 sequence reads: CASSEGGKDEAFF. The CDR3 DNA reads as TGTGCCAGCAGTGAAGGGGGTAAGGATGAAGCTTTCTTT. This chain joins TRBV6-5 and TRBJ1-1; D is possibly TRBD1 (6 bases). Germline V gene data show CDR1 as MNHEY and CDR2 as SVGAGI. CDR3 size: 13 residues. V was trimmed by 5 bases and J by 7 bases, leaving 14 bases between them.

V is TRBV5-1 and J is TRBJ2-3; 7 bases line up with TRBD1. The CDR3 loop spans 13 amino acids. Germline V lookup: CDR1 SGHRS, CDR2 YFSETQ. Trimming cost V 6 bases and J 0 bases; bases outside gene matches: 1. The CDR3 spells CASTTGSTDTQYF. In nucleotides, the CDR3 is TGCGCCAGCACGACAGGGAGCACAGATACGCAGTATTTT.

The gene calls are TRBV10-3 and TRBJ2-3; 12 bases map to TRBD2. CDR1 and CDR2 from the germline V gene are ENHRY and SYGVKD. Trimming at V came to 6 bases and at J to 1 base, leaving 14 bases not matched to a gene. The CDR3 contains 19 residues. The CDR3 nucleotides read TGTGCCATCAGAGATGTCAATTCCCGACTAGCGGGGGGCACAGATACGCAGTATTTT. Its translation is CAIRDVNSRLAGGTDTQYF.

The V and J genes are TRBV23-1 and TRBJ1-5; D call uncertain. TRBV23-1 is treated as an ORF (open reading frame) with a function not yet certain. Trimming stripped 2 bases from V and 1 base from J, with 15 bases between. The CDR3 consists of 17 residues. Here the CDR3 reads CASSQKSGGGSNQPQHF. The CDR3 nucleotides read TGCGCCAGCAGTCAAAAATCGGGAGGAGGAAGCAATCAGCCCCAGCATTTT.

The chain combines TRBV4-1 with TRBJ2-7; D may be TRBD2 (6 bases). V was cut by 8 bases and J by 0 bases, with 20 bases left in between. The CDR3 runs to 16 residues. From germline, CDR1 is MGHRA and CDR2 YSYEKL. The CDR3 coding sequence is TGCGCCAGCCGAAGATCGGCGGGACTTTCCTCCTACGAGCAGTACTTC. Translation: CASRRSAGLSSYEQYF.

This chain connects TRBV5-4 to TRBJ2-3; D not certain. Germline V gene sequence: CDR1 SGHNT, CDR2 YYREEE (reference sequence). The CDR3 sequence is 13 residues long. V shed 0 bases and J shed 4 bases, with 6 bases lying between them. The CDR3: CASSLEPADTQYF. CDR3 DNA sequence: TGTGCCAGCAGCTTGGAACCGGCAGATACGCAGTATTTT.

In its sample, this clone was seen once. The J gene is TRBJ2-1, the V gene TRBV18, with 13 bases aligning to TRBD2. Germline V gene sequence: CDR1 KGHSH, CDR2 LQKENI. The CDR3 consists of 15 residues. Unmatched junction bases numbered 13, after V lost 5 bases and J lost 15 bases. The CDR3 DNA reads TGTGCCAGCTCATCCTCGACTAGCGGGGGGCCACCTTGGTTCTTC. Its translation: CASSSSTSGGPPWFF.

The V and J genes are TRBV29-1 and TRBJ2-7; possible D gene TRBD1, 7 bases. Trimming removed 3 bases from V and 1 base from J, with 19 bases in between. This CDR3 comprises 16 residues. Germline V gene lookup returns CDR1 SQVTM and CDR2 ANQGSEA. CDR3 nucleotides: TGCAGCGTTGATGGAGGGGCAGGGGGTATGTCCTACGAGCAGTACTTC. This encodes CSVDGGAGGMSYEQYF.

This rearrangement joins TRBV9 to TRBJ1-2, with 7 bases aligning to TRBD1. CDR1 SGDLS and CDR2 YYNGEE come from the germline V gene. V gave up 2 bases and J gave up 5 bases; unmatched junction bases: 3. This CDR3 comprises 13 residues. The CDR3 DNA reads TGTGCCAGCAGCGTCCCGGGACAGTATGGCTACACCTTC. This codes for CASSVPGQYGYTF. The complete variable domain, with remaining parts taken from reference TRBV9 and TRBJ1-2, reads DSGVTQTPKHLITATGQRVTLRCSPRSGDLSVYWYQQSLDQGLQFLIQYYNGEERAKGNILERFSAQQFPDLHSELNLSSLELGDSALYFCASSVPGQYGYTFGSGTRLTVV.